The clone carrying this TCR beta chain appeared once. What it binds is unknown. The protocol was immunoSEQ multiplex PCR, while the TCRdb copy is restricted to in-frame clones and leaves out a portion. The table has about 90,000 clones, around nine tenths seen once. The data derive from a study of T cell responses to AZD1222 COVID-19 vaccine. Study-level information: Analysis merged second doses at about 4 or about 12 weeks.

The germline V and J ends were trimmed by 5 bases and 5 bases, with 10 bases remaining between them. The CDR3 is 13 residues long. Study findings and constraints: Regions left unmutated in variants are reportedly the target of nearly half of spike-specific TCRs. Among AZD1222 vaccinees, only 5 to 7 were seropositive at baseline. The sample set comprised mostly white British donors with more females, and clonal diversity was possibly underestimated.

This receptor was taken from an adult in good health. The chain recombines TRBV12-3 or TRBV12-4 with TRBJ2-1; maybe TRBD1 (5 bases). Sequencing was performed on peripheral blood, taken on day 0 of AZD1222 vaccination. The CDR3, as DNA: TGTGCCAGCAGTCGCAGGGCAAACAATGAGCAGTTCTTC. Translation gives CASSRRANNEQFF.